These 3 T cell receptor beta chains were sequenced from one sample in a study of cytomegalovirus exposure and HLA in healthy donors. The protocol was immunoSEQ multiplex PCR, while the TCRdb copy is restricted to in-frame clones and leaves out a portion. The sample includes about 98,000 clones, approximately 90% of them seen just once. The sequenced sample was PBMCs. The source of these receptors is a woman in her twenties or thirties in good health and CMV-seronegative.

The gene calls are TRBV12-2 and TRBJ2-7; no DNA check was done on the table's D call, TRBD2. TRBV12-2 is a listed pseudogene. This CDR3 spans 13 amino acids. CDR3 protein: CASRLVKGLAGDF. Here the CDR3 DNA reads TGTGCAAGTCGCTTAGTGAAAGGGCTAGCGGGGGACTTC.

J is TRBJ2-7 and V is TRBV5-1; no clear D gene. Looked up from germline, CDR1 is SGHRS and CDR2 is YFSETQ. The CDR3 sequence is 13 residues long. Deletions cut 6 bases from V and 2 bases from J, with 12 bases between. The CDR3 loop is CASTPAGPYEQYF. The CDR3 bases are TGCGCCAGCACCCCGGCAGGCCCCTACGAGCAGTACTTC.

This chain's CDR3 is CASSVGDWNTGELFF. In DNA, the CDR3 is TGTGCCAGCAGCGTAGGGGACTGGAACACCGGGGAGCTGTTTTTT. The chain carries TRBV9 and TRBJ2-2, with TRBD2 as a possible D gene (6 bases). From germline, CDR1 is SGDLS and CDR2 YYNGEE. Between the trimmed V and J ends, which lost 0 bases and 1 base, there was a span of 7 bases. The CDR3 is made up of 15 amino acids.